One sample yielded the 23 T cell receptor beta chains listed below, sequenced in a study of regulatory T cells in long-lasting Graves disease. The time point denotes: newly diagnosed GD, antithyroid drugs for less than 3 months. RNA from PBMCs was the source of the TCR library. In building TCR beta libraries, iRepertoire HTBI primers were used together with Arm-PCR of CDR3 regions. TCRdb re-called the multiplex PCR reads with MiXCR, one entry per CDR3 protein. The table has hundreds of thousands of distinct CDR3 sequences, over 15% seen once. The sample also formed part of further work on T cells in Graves' hyperthyroidism and ophthalmopathy.

The specimen comprised peripheral blood mononuclear cells (PBMCs), sampled at new diagnosis, from a patient treated with antithyroid drugs. The receptors shown here come from a man aged 40-49 years with Graves disease.

This clonotype was seen a few times. The V call is TRBV29-1, the J call TRBJ2-2; 11 bases map to TRBD2. Germline V gives CDR1 SQVTM, CDR2 ANQGSEA. V was clipped by 7 bases and J by 5 bases; unmatched bases: 3. The CDR3 is 13 residues long. The CDR3: CSGGLAGTGELFF. The CDR3 nucleotides read TGCAGCGGTGGACTAGCGGGTACCGGGGAGCTGTTTTTT.

This clonotype was observed many times. The chain has TRBV2 and TRBJ1-5; 11 bases line up with TRBD1. This CDR3 contains 14 residues. Per the germline V gene, CDR1 is SNHLY and CDR2 is FYNNEI. The trim removed 6 bases at V and 5 bases at J, leaving 3 bases unmatched. The CDR3 bases are TGTGCCAGCAGGGGGACAGGGGGGTATCAGCCCCAGCATTTT. Protein sequence: CASRGTGGYQPQHF.

This clonotype was seen repeatedly, ten times or more. The chain carries TRBV18 and TRBJ1-1, with a possible D match to TRBD1 (6 bases). Per germline, CDR1 KGHSH and CDR2 LQKENI. This CDR3 comprises 13 residues. Trimming removed 6 bases from V and 4 bases from J, with 12 bases in between. CDR3 sequence: CASSVEQGTEAFF. DNA for the CDR3: TGTGCCAGCTCGGTCGAACAGGGCACTGAAGCTTTCTTT.

This clonotype was recorded at least ten times. For the CDR3, the DNA is TGTGCCATCAGTGAGCAGGGGTCGGGCACAGATACGCAGTATTTT. Residues: CAISEQGSGTDTQYF. This rearrangement joins TRBV10-3 to TRBJ2-3, with a weak D call TRBD1 (6 bases). The CDR3 sequence is 15 residues long. V shed 2 bases and J shed 1 base, with 10 bases lying between them. The germline V gene encodes CDR1 ENHRY and CDR2 SYGVKD.

This clonotype has ten or more counts. The chain joins TRBV2 to TRBJ1-5, with TRBD1 identical over 7 bases. With V trimmed by 6 bases and J by 4 bases, 6 bases remained unmatched. Germline CDR1 and CDR2: SNHLY and FYNNEI. The CDR3 is 14 residues long. CDR3 bases: TGTGCCAGCAGGCAAACAGGGGCGAATCAGCCCCAGCATTTT. This codes for CASRQTGANQPQHF.

This clonotype was recorded at least ten times. The chain joins TRBV6-1 to TRBJ2-7; weak D call: TRBD1 (6 bases). Trimming cost V 6 bases and J 7 bases, with 16 bases left between them. Germline loops: CDR1 MNHNS, CDR2 SASEGT. This CDR3 is 13 amino acids long. CDR3 loop: CASRTGPFTEQYF. The DNA of the CDR3 is TGTGCCAGCAGGACAGGCCCCTTTACGGAGCAGTACTTC.

Ten or more counts support this clonotype. The rearrangement joins TRBV28 to TRBJ2-7; D is uncertain. The germline V gene encodes CDR1 MDHEN and CDR2 SYDVKM. The V gene lost 6 bases and the J gene lost 3 bases, with 9 bases spanning the gap. The CDR3 spans 12 residues. CDR3 amino acids: CASSPRLYEQYF. CDR3 DNA sequence: TGTGCCAGCAGCCCCCGCCTCTACGAGCAGTACTTC.

At least ten counts were recorded for this clonotype. The rearrangement links TRBV5-1 to TRBJ1-4, with D uncertain. Trimming removed 0 bases at V and 7 bases at J, with 13 bases between. Germline CDR1 is SGHRS and CDR2 is YFSETQ. The CDR3 has 15 amino acids. CDR3: CASSLDSPRREKLFF. For the CDR3, the DNA is TGCGCCAGCAGCTTGGACTCCCCGCGCCGTGAAAAACTGTTTTTT.

In its sample, this clonotype was seen many times. The V and J genes are TRBV18 and TRBJ2-1; D gene unclear. This CDR3 has 12 amino acids. Per the germline V gene, CDR1 is KGHSH and CDR2 is LQKENI. Between the trimmed V and J ends, which lost 5 bases and 6 bases, there was a span of 8 bases. This chain's CDR3 is CASSALFNEQFF. The CDR3 nucleotides are TGTGCCAGCTCAGCCCTATTCAATGAGCAGTTCTTC.

The chain carries TRBV4-3 and TRBJ2-1, with TRBD2 matching 12 bases. Germline values: CDR1 LGHNA, CDR2 YSLEER. CDR3 length: 16 amino acids. With V trimmed by 1 base and J by 9 bases, 7 bases remained unmatched. Here the CDR3 reads CASSQGSSGGAGEQFF. CDR3 nucleotide sequence: TGCGCCAGCAGCCAAGGGTCTAGCGGGGGGGCAGGTGAGCAGTTCTTC.

This clonotype was recorded many times. The chain combines TRBV7-9 with TRBJ2-1; no definite D call. Trimming pared 5 bases from V and 5 bases from J, leaving 13 bases between. Per the germline V gene, CDR1 is SEHNR and CDR2 is FQNEAQ (reference sequence). This CDR3 comprises 14 residues. The CDR3 reads CASSLYATNNEQFF. As DNA, the CDR3 is TGTGCCAGCAGCCTCTACGCTACAAACAATGAGCAGTTCTTC.

The chain is built from TRBV4-1 and TRBJ1-4; D is uncertain. V lost 2 bases, J lost 0 bases, and 16 bases lay in between. The CDR3 runs 18 residues. Germline-derived CDR1 and CDR2 are MGHRA and YSYEKL. The CDR3 sequence: CASSQSSRGSATNEKLFF. CDR3 nucleotide sequence: TGCGCCAGCAGCCAATCCTCGAGAGGATCCGCAACTAATGAAAAACTGTTTTTT.

The table lists this clonotype with many counts. The J gene is TRBJ2-7, the V gene TRBV20-1; D perhaps matches TRBD2 (5 bases). This CDR3 has 15 residues. Germline-derived CDR1 and CDR2 are DFQATT and SNEGSKA (reference sequence). The V end lost 0 bases, the J end lost 3 bases, and 15 bases lay between the germline ends. The CDR3 sequence is CSARDYRLASYEQYF. CDR3 nucleotide sequence: TGCAGTGCTAGAGATTATAGGCTAGCCAGCTACGAGCAGTACTTC.

This rearrangement joins TRBV4-3 to TRBJ2-3, with unresolved D. The J call may be faulty, since TRBJ2-5 better matches the DNA end. The CDR3 contains 15 residues. CDR1 is LGHNA and CDR2 is YSLEER in the germline V gene. The CDR3 nucleotides read TGCGCCAGCAGCCAAGATTTTCGGGTTGCGGAGACCCAGTACTTC. Amino acid sequence: CASSQDFRVAETQYF.

This clonotype was counted many times. The V gene is TRBV30, the J gene TRBJ2-3; the D gene is possibly TRBD2 (6 bases). Germline V lookup: CDR1 GTSNPN, CDR2 SVGIG (reference sequence). V dropped 7 bases and J dropped 4 bases, with 18 bases sitting between them. The CDR3 loop spans 14 amino acids. In DNA form, the CDR3 reads TGTGCCTTCCCTAACCCCCCGGGGGCAGATACGCAGTATTTT. Its protein is CAFPNPPGADTQYF.

In this sample, this clonotype turned up many times. CDR3 DNA sequence: TGTGCCAGCAGCTTAGTCCGGCAGGGGAATATCGACGAACAGCCCCAGCATTTT. Translation gives CASSLVRQGNIDEQPQHF. The chain is built from TRBV11-3 and TRBJ1-5; maybe TRBD1 (6 bases). Per germline, CDR1 SGHNT and CDR2 YENEEA. Trimming shortened V by 1 base and J by 7 bases, and 23 bases separated the two germline ends. The CDR3 sequence is 18 residues long. Full variable domain (remainder filled in from reference TRBV11-3 and TRBJ1-5): EAGVVQSPRYKIIEKKQPVAFWCNPISGHNTLYWYLQNLGQGPELLIRYENEEAVDDSQLPKDRFSAERLKGVDSTLKIQPAELGDSAVYLCASSLVRQGNIDEQPQHFGDGTRLSIL.

This clonotype has a handful of counts. This chain connects TRBV4-1 to TRBJ2-2; 7 positions agree with TRBD1. The CDR3 is 17 residues long. Germline-derived CDR1 and CDR2 are MGHRA and YSYEKL. The ends lost 2 bases at V and 0 bases at J; junction bases unmatched: 6. The CDR3, as DNA: TGCGCCAGCAGCCAAATCAGGGGGACGGCGAACACCGGGGAGCTGTTTTTT. As protein: CASSQIRGTANTGELFF.

This chain uses TRBV5-1 with TRBJ1-1; D remains ambiguous. V was cut by 4 bases and J by 3 bases, with 16 bases left in between. The CDR3 runs to 15 residues. The germline V gene encodes CDR1 SGHRS and CDR2 YFSETQ. The CDR3 sequence is CASSPTPGGDTEAFF. The DNA for the CDR3 is TGCGCCAGCAGCCCCACCCCTGGCGGGGACACTGAAGCTTTCTTT.

This clonotype occurred many times. The genes are TRBV20-1 and TRBJ2-3, with D hard to call. V lost 1 base and J lost 7, with 12 bases in between. The germline V gene encodes CDR1 DFQATT and CDR2 SNEGSKA (reference sequence). The CDR3 sequence is 13 residues long. CDR3 nucleotides: TGCAGTGCTAGAGGTTCCCTCTTCAATACGCAGTATTTT. Amino acids: CSARGSLFNTQYF.

This chain connects TRBV3-1 to TRBJ2-5; 12 nucleotides match TRBD1. Germline CDR1 and CDR2: LGHDT and YNNKEL (reference sequence). J gave up 5 bases and V 10 bases, and 14 bases lay outside the gene matches. The CDR3 spans 16 residues. CDR3 nucleotide sequence: TGTGCCACGTGGGACAGGGGGCGCTGGCTTCGGGAGACCCAGTACTTC. Its protein product is CATWDRGRWLRETQYF.

This clonotype was counted ten times or more. This chain joins TRBV14 and TRBJ1-6; 8 nucleotides match TRBD1. CDR3 size: 15 residues. The germline gives CDR1 SGHDN, CDR2 FVKESK. V gave up 1 base and J gave up 7 bases; unmatched junction bases: 3. The CDR3, as DNA: TGTGCCAGCAGCCAAGGCAGGGGGCAAAATTCACCCCTCCACTTT. Its protein product is CASSQGRGQNSPLHF.

Note on this clonotype: A much larger clone sits a single nucleotide away, making a read error possible. The chain joins TRBV7-2 to TRBJ2-1, with D maybe TRBD2 (6 bases). CDR3 length: 14 residues. V gave up 5 bases and J gave up 13 bases, with 21 bases separating them. CDR1 is SGHTA, CDR2 FQGNSA, per germline. This chain's CDR3 is CASSATIGRETQFF. The CDR3 bases are TGTGCCAGCAGCGCGACCATAGGTCGGGAGACCCAGTTCTTC. Based on the CDR3 plus reference TRBV7-2 and TRBJ2-1, the full variable domain is GAGVSQSPSNKVTEKGKDVELRCDPISGHTALYWYRQSLGQGLEFLIYFQGNSAPDKSGLPSDRFSAERTGGSVSTLTIQRTQQEDSAVYLCASSATIGRETQFFGPGTRLTVL.

The table lists this clonotype with a few counts. The gene calls are TRBV7-3 and TRBJ1-4; 10 nucleotides agree with TRBD1. V lost 5 bases, J lost 8 bases, and 8 bases stayed unmatched. The CDR3 has 15 residues. CDR1 is SGHTA and CDR2 is FQGTGA in the germline V gene. The chain's CDR3 is CASSQFRDRGEKLFF. The CDR3 DNA reads TGTGCCAGCAGCCAATTCCGGGACAGGGGCGAAAAACTGTTTTTT.